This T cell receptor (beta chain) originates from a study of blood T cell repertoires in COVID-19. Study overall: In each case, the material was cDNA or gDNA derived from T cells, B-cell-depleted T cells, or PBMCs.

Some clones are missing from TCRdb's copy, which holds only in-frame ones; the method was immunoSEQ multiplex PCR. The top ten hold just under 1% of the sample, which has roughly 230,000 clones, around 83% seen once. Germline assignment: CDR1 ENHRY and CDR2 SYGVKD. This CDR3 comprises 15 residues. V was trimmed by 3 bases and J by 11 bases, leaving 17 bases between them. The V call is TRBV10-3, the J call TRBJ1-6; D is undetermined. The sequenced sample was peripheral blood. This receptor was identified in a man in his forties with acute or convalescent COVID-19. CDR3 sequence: CAISEGPGSGTPLHF. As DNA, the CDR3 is TGTGCCATCAGTGAAGGGCCAGGCTCCGGGACACCCCTCCACTTT.